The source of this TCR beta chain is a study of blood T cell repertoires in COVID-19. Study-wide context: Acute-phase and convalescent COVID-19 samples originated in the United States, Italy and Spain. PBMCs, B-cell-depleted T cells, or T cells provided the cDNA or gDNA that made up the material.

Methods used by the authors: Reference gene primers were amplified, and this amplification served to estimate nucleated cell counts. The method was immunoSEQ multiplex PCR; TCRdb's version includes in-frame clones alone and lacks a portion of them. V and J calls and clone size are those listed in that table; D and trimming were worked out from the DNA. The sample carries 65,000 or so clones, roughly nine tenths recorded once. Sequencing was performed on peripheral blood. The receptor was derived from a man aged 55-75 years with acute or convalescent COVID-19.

The CDR3 region is CASSLEPGVGPQHF. The CDR3 coding sequence is TGCGCCAGCAGCTTGGAACCGGGGGTAGGGCCCCAGCATTTT. The chain uses TRBV5-1 and TRBJ1-5; D is possibly TRBD1 (5 bases). The CDR3 totals 14 residues. The germline gives CDR1 SGHRS, CDR2 YFSETQ. V lost 0 bases to trimming and J lost 9 bases, with 13 bases between them.